These 32 T cell receptor beta chains were sequenced from one sample in a study of T cells in localized non-small cell lung cancer. The data were produced by immunoSEQ multiplex PCR, yet TCRdb's version contains in-frame clones alone and is incomplete. This table has around 80,000 clones, 80% appearing once. This material consisted of PBMCs, taken before any cancer treatment. These receptors were obtained from a man aged 35 to 69 with stage II squamous cell lung carcinoma.

This chain connects TRBV7-2 to TRBJ2-7, with a weak D call TRBD1 (5 bases). Trimming took off 6 bases at V and 3 bases at J, with 15 bases between the two ends. Germline V gene lookup returns CDR1 SGHTA and CDR2 FQGNSA. This CDR3 spans 14 amino acids. The CDR3 spells CASRDQGSSYEQYF. CDR3 DNA sequence: TGTGCCAGCAGGGACCAGGGTAGTAGCTACGAGCAGTACTTC.

For the CDR3, the DNA is TGCGCCAGCAGCCTTAGAGTGGGACAGGCTAATGAAAAACTGTTTTTT. Translation gives CASSLRVGQANEKLFF. V usage is TRBV4-1 and J usage is TRBJ1-4, with 8 bases that match TRBD1. After removal of 4 bases from V and 3 bases from J, the junction contained 7 bases not matched to a gene. The CDR3 runs 16 residues. The V gene's germline CDR1 is MGHRA and CDR2 YSYEKL.

This clone was seen ten or more times. J is TRBJ2-7 and V is TRBV7-3; D ambiguous. Trimming stripped 1 base from V and 7 bases from J, with 8 bases between. The germline V gene encodes CDR1 SGHTA and CDR2 FQGTGA. The CDR3 runs 12 residues. CDR3 loop: CASSLSRSEQYF. Written as DNA, the CDR3 is TGTGCCAGCAGCTTAAGCCGATCTGAGCAGTACTTC.

V usage is TRBV5-6 and J usage is TRBJ1-4; D possibly corresponds to TRBD1 (6 bases). CDR1 and CDR2 from the germline V gene are SGHDT and YYEEEE. The CDR3 runs 14 residues. V was clipped by 0 bases and J by 7 bases, with 10 bases between them. CDR3 bases: TGTGCCAGCAGCTTGGGACAGGCTCTTGAAAAACTGTTTTTT. This translates into CASSLGQALEKLFF.

The DNA for the CDR3 is TGTGCCAGCACCAGAGACAAAAGATCTGGAAACACCATATATTTT. Translation: CASTRDKRSGNTIYF. This rearrangement joins TRBV6-5 to TRBJ1-3, with D unresolved. This CDR3 is 15 amino acids long. V lost 7 bases to trimming and J lost 1 base, with 14 bases between them. Germline CDR1 is MNHEY and CDR2 is SVGAGI.

This chain uses TRBV18 with TRBJ1-1; D call uncertain. Germline values: CDR1 KGHSH, CDR2 LQKENI. The length of the CDR3 is 13 residues. V was pared by 2 bases and J by 3 bases, with 7 bases between. Here the CDR3 reads CASSPSGYTEAFF. The DNA of the CDR3 is TGTGCCAGCTCACCATCAGGTTACACTGAAGCTTTCTTT. Based on the CDR3 plus reference TRBV18 and TRBJ1-1, the full variable domain is NAGVMQNPRHLVRRRGQEARLRCSPMKGHSHVYWYRQLPEEGLKFMVYLQKENIIDESGMPKERFSAEFPKEGPSILRIQQVVRGDSAAYFCASSPSGYTEAFFGQGTRLTVV.

The V and J genes are TRBV27 and TRBJ1-4; D remains unclear. V lost 6 bases to trimming and J lost 4 bases, with 15 bases between them. The CDR3 sequence is 15 residues long. The germline CDR1 and CDR2 sequences are MNHEY and SMNVEV (reference sequence). In DNA form, the CDR3 reads TGTGCCAGCAGCCGTATTTCCGGCCTTAATGAAAAACTGTTTTTT. Residues: CASSRISGLNEKLFF.

V gene TRBV29-1 combines with J gene TRBJ2-7; D may be TRBD2 (7 bases). CDR1 is SQVTM, CDR2 ANQGSEA, per germline. Between the trimmed V and J ends, which lost 5 bases and 5 bases, there was a span of 10 bases. This CDR3 contains 11 residues. DNA for the CDR3: TGCAGCGTTCGGGGGGCCCACGAGCAGTACTTC. It encodes CSVRGAHEQYF.

The chain combines TRBV28 with TRBJ1-1; D uncertain. Germline V gene sequence: CDR1 MDHEN, CDR2 SYDVKM. V shed 1 base and J shed 3 bases, with 15 bases lying between them. The CDR3 covers 16 residues. The CDR3 DNA reads TGTGCCAGCAGTTTATTCTGGATAGGAGGATACACTGAAGCTTTCTTT. Protein sequence: CASSLFWIGGYTEAFF.

The rearrangement uses TRBV7-9 and TRBJ2-5; D might be TRBD2 (6 bases). Germline values: CDR1 SEHNR, CDR2 FQNEAQ (reference sequence). The V and J ends lost 0 bases and 5 bases respectively, with 10 bases between them. The length of the CDR3 is 14 residues. The CDR3 here is CASSLAGGAETQYF. In nucleotides, the CDR3 is TGTGCCAGCAGCTTAGCGGGAGGCGCCGAGACCCAGTACTTC.

This chain links TRBV19 with TRBJ2-3, with D perhaps TRBD2 (5 bases). Trimming left V 8 bases short and J 0 bases short, with 15 bases between. From germline, CDR1 is LNHDA and CDR2 SQIVND (reference sequence). The CDR3 runs 15 residues. CDR3 bases: TGTGCCAGTGGGAGTCAGTCGACTAGCACAGATACGCAGTATTTT. Residues: CASGSQSTSTDTQYF.

Turning to this clone: This same CDR3 is encoded by further DNA sequences in the sample. This chain uses TRBV9 with TRBJ2-2; unclear D gene. V was clipped by 0 bases and J by 2 bases, with 5 bases between them. The CDR3 covers 14 residues. In germline, CDR1 is SGDLS, CDR2 YYNGEE. The CDR3 loop reads CASSVGQNTGELFF. The CDR3 DNA is TGTGCCAGCAGCGTAGGCCAAAACACCGGGGAGCTGTTTTTT.

Only one count was recorded for this clone. The chain carries TRBV5-1 and TRBJ1-2, with 8 bases matching TRBD1. Germline lookup yields CDR1 SGHRS and CDR2 YFSETQ. There are 13 residues in the CDR3. V lost 4 bases and J lost 8; bases outside the gene matches: 7. The CDR3: CASSLEAGGGYTF. DNA of the CDR3: TGCGCCAGCAGCCTCGAGGCAGGGGGCGGCTACACCTTC.

This chain joins TRBV9 and TRBJ1-3; D not certain. Germline CDR1 reads SGDLS; CDR2 reads YYNGEE. Trimming took off 3 bases at V and 0 bases at J, with 7 bases between the two ends. CDR3 length: 14 amino acids. For the CDR3, the DNA is TGTGCCAGCAGCGGAGGGAGCTCTGGAAACACCATATATTTT. It specifies CASSGGSSGNTIYF.

The chain couples TRBV29-1 to TRBJ2-5, with 7 positions matching TRBD1. J gave up 5 bases and V 4 bases, and 10 bases lay outside the gene matches. This CDR3 comprises 14 residues. Per germline, CDR1 SQVTM and CDR2 ANQGSEA. The CDR3 bases are TGCAGCGTTGCAGAGAGGGGGCAATGGGAGACCCAGTACTTC. Amino acids: CSVAERGQWETQYF.

This chain joins TRBV5-1 and TRBJ1-2, with 7 bases lining up with TRBD1. The CDR3 sequence is 16 residues long. The germline gives CDR1 SGHRS, CDR2 YFSETQ. V trimming: 0 bases; J trimming: 4 bases; junction bases outside the gene matches: 9. CDR3 region: CASSLDVFDRAYGYTF. The CDR3 DNA reads as TGCGCCAGCAGCTTGGACGTCTTTGACAGGGCCTATGGCTACACCTTC.

The rearrangement joins TRBV7-9 to TRBJ2-7; possibly TRBD2 for D (6 bases). Germline V lookup: CDR1 SEHNR, CDR2 FQNEAQ (reference sequence). V shed 2 bases and J shed 2 bases, with 10 bases lying between them. The length of the CDR3 is 14 residues. The CDR3 loop reads CASSLLREPYEQYF. The CDR3 DNA reads TGTGCCAGCAGCTTACTCCGGGAGCCCTACGAGCAGTACTTC. The full variable domain, with the rest looked up from reference TRBV7-9 and TRBJ2-7, is DTGVSQNPRHKITKRGQNVTFRCDPISEHNRLYWYRQTLGQGPEFLTYFQNEAQLEKSRLLSDRFSAERPKGSFSTLEIQRTEQGDSAMYLCASSLLREPYEQYFGPGTRLTVT.

The gene calls are TRBV29-1 and TRBJ1-2, with D maybe TRBD1 (5 bases). The germline CDR1 and CDR2 sequences are SQVTM and ANQGSEA. Trimming removed 4 bases at V and 4 bases at J, with 7 bases between. CDR3 size: 11 residues. CDR3 residues: CSVVDTYGYTF. Written as DNA, the CDR3 is TGCAGCGTTGTGGACACCTATGGCTACACCTTC.

CDR3 nucleotides: TGTGCCAGCAGCAAAGGACAGGGCAATGAGCAGTTCTTC. Amino acids: CASSKGQGNEQFF. The chain employs TRBV7-3 and TRBJ2-1, with TRBD1 identical over 8 bases. V dropped 5 bases and J dropped 6; count of bases not matched to a gene: 3. The CDR3 length is 13 residues. Germline CDR1 is SGHTA and CDR2 is FQGTGA.

This clone is deemed medium-sized. This rearrangement joins TRBV5-4 to TRBJ1-2, with a weak D call TRBD1 (5 bases). Looked up from germline, CDR1 is SGHNT and CDR2 is YYREEE (reference sequence). V gave up 4 bases and J gave up 7 bases, with 17 bases separating them. This CDR3 is 14 amino acids long. CDR3 amino acids: CASSLGGEAGGYTF. As DNA, the CDR3 is TGTGCCAGCAGCCTCGGGGGGGAGGCGGGTGGCTACACCTTC. The complete variable domain, with remaining parts taken from reference TRBV5-4 and TRBJ1-2, reads ETGVTQSPTHLIKTRGQQVTLRCSSQSGHNTVSWYQQALGQGPQFIFQYYREEENGRGNFPPRFSGLQFPNYSSELNVNALELDDSALYLCASSLGGEAGGYTFGSGTRLTVV.

This chain links TRBV4-1 with TRBJ1-1; D is unresolved. V lost 2 bases and J 1 base, leaving 14 bases between the germline ends. Per the germline V gene, CDR1 is MGHRA and CDR2 is YSYEKL. This CDR3 spans 16 amino acids. The CDR3 DNA is TGCGCCAGCAGCCAACCATCCGGGGTTGGGAACACTGAAGCTTTCTTT. This gives the protein CASSQPSGVGNTEAFF.

This chain links TRBV9 with TRBJ2-1; a possible D gene is TRBD1 (5 bases). The V end lost 4 bases, the J end lost 6 bases, and 17 bases lay between the germline ends. Per the germline V gene, CDR1 is SGDLS and CDR2 is YYNGEE. This CDR3 is 15 amino acids long. The CDR3 sequence: CASSPRQLPSNEQFF. CDR3 DNA: TGTGCCAGCAGCCCCCGACAGCTCCCGAGCAATGAGCAGTTCTTC.

This chain links TRBV29-1 with TRBJ2-4; D not resolved. The CDR3 is 18 residues long. Germline V lookup: CDR1 SQVTM, CDR2 ANQGSEA. Trimming removed 3 bases from V and 1 base from J, with 22 bases in between. Here the CDR3 DNA reads TGCAGCGTTGAGTCAGGTAGCTTGTGGGGTGAGGCCAAAAACATTCAGTACTTC. Translating gives CSVESGSLWGEAKNIQYF. The variable domain in full, with the rest retrieved from reference TRBV29-1 and TRBJ2-4, is SAVISQKPSRDICQRGTSLTIQCQVDSQVTMMFWYRQQPGQSLTLIATANQGSEATYESGFVIDKFPISRPNLTFSTLTVSNMSPEDSSIYLCSVESGSLWGEAKNIQYFGAGTRLSVL.

This clone was recorded once. The gene calls are TRBV5-6 and TRBJ2-1, with TRBD2 matching over 7 bases. The CDR3 consists of 15 residues. J lost 1 base, V lost 3 bases, and 4 bases had no gene match. Germline CDR1 SGHDT, CDR2 YYEEEE. The CDR3 DNA reads as TGTGCCAGCAGCTCCATAGCGGGTTCCTACAATGAGCAGTTCTTC. Encoded protein: CASSSIAGSYNEQFF.

The chain employs TRBV9 and TRBJ1-2; TRBD1 might be the D (6 bases). This CDR3 is 12 amino acids long. Germline assignment: CDR1 SGDLS and CDR2 YYNGEE. Trimming stripped 6 bases from V and 8 bases from J, with 14 bases between. For the CDR3, the DNA is TGTGCCAGCACTCGCCAGGGGAGAGGCTACACCTTC. This encodes CASTRQGRGYTF.

The chain combines TRBV5-6 with TRBJ2-5; D is uncertain. The CDR3 totals 13 residues. Germline V gene data show CDR1 as SGHDT and CDR2 as YYEEEE. The ends were cut back, 3 bases at V and 3 bases at J, with 9 bases in the middle. The CDR3 coding sequence is TGTGCCAGCAGCTCGATTGTAGAAGAGACCCAGTACTTC. Amino acid sequence: CASSSIVEETQYF.

The chain uses TRBV6-1 and TRBJ1-5, with 9 bases aligning to TRBD1. The CDR3 has 13 amino acids. The junction had 5 bases not matched to a gene; V was cut back by 8 bases and J by 6 bases. The germline V gene encodes CDR1 MNHNS and CDR2 SASEGT. The chain's CDR3 is CASRDRDRQPQHF. CDR3 DNA: TGTGCCAGCCGGGACAGGGATCGTCAGCCCCAGCATTTT.

This clone has only a few counts. J is TRBJ2-1 and V is TRBV2; 11 nucleotides line up with TRBD2. Per germline, CDR1 SNHLY and CDR2 FYNNEI. The CDR3 covers 14 residues. V shed 6 bases and J 5 bases; nucleotides not matched to a gene: 3. The CDR3 bases are TGTGCCAGCAGACTACTAGCGGGGGACAATGAGCAGTTCTTC. Protein product: CASRLLAGDNEQFF.

V gene TRBV7-2 combines with J gene TRBJ1-2; D may be TRBD1 (6 bases). The germline V gene has CDR1 SGHTA and CDR2 FQGNSA. Trimming pared 10 bases from V and 8 bases from J, leaving 26 bases between. The CDR3 has 15 amino acids. CDR3 region: CATREGGAGAGGYTF. Written as DNA, the CDR3 is TGTGCCACCCGTGAGGGGGGCGCGGGCGCGGGGGGCTACACCTTC.

The chain is built from TRBV28 and TRBJ1-6; possibly TRBD1 for D (6 bases). The ends were cut back, 6 bases at V and 10 bases at J, with 19 bases in the middle. The CDR3 covers 15 residues. Germline loops: CDR1 MDHEN, CDR2 SYDVKM. This CDR3 is CASRPARGSGSPLHF. In DNA form, the CDR3 reads TGTGCCAGCAGACCCGCAAGGGGGTCAGGATCACCCCTCCACTTT.

The chain carries TRBV15 and TRBJ1-1; D is ambiguous. The germline V and J ends were trimmed by 1 base and 11 bases, with 26 bases remaining between them. Germline CDR1 and CDR2: LNHNV and YYDKDF (reference sequence). This CDR3 comprises 17 residues. The CDR3 loop is CATSRGLGRSALYQAFF. The CDR3 nucleotides read TGTGCCACCAGCAGAGGTTTAGGCAGATCGGCCCTTTATCAGGCTTTCTTT.

The chain employs TRBV14 and TRBJ1-2, with 9 bases identical to TRBD1. Germline loops: CDR1 SGHDN, CDR2 FVKESK. Trimming at V came to 0 bases and at J to 7 bases, leaving 9 bases not matched to a gene. The CDR3 has 16 amino acids. The CDR3 sequence: CASSQDWGTGGSGYTF. The CDR3 DNA follows: TGTGCCAGCAGCCAAGATTGGGGTACAGGGGGCTCTGGCTACACCTTC.